This T cell receptor beta chain appears in the sequencing data of a study of long-term antiretroviral therapy in people with HIV. Study-wide context: First collections came about a decade before the 2015 immediate-ART recommendation.

Every donor contributed at least one pre-ART and at least two post-ART PBMC samples. They ran version v3.0 of the immunoSEQ assay at survey level. Sequencing used immunoSEQ multiplex PCR; TCRdb keeps in-frame clones, though not all of them. Of about 25,000 clones in the sample, around 83% were seen once. Study-wide points: Whichever time point was examined, clones expanded before ART dominated the repertoire. The data indicate that diversity increased after ART but remained below transplant donor controls.

A remark on this clone: Its antigen is not known.

Per the germline V gene, CDR1 is MDHEN and CDR2 is SYDVKM. Unmatched junction bases numbered 8, after V lost 4 bases and J lost 4 bases. CDR3 length: 15 amino acids. This chain links TRBV28 with TRBJ2-7, with 9 nucleotides matching TRBD1. The source material was unsorted PBMCs, sampled 3 years after starting antiretroviral therapy. The sequence derives from a man between 18 and 29 years old with HIV. This CDR3 is CASSSQTGGPYEQYF. CDR3 bases: TGTGCCAGCAGTTCCCAGACAGGGGGTCCGTACGAGCAGTACTTC.